A selection of T cell receptor beta chains follows, all from one sample in a study of response to subunit inactivated influenza vaccine. One entry per CDR3 protein, called by TCRdb with MiXCR from the RT-PCR reads. The sample includes roughly 760,000 distinct CDR3 sequences, approximately 21% seen only once; the top ten take roughly 10%. Specimen: PBMCs from blood, collected approximately 5 days after vaccination. These receptors were collected from a man aged 45-65 years who received an inactivated influenza vaccine. CDR3s include the opening cysteine and the closing phenylalanine or tryptophan. The D gene is left open where the match is weak. Size values are once, few and many counts, or a class for expanded clones, and some rows have none.

d_call: .
j_call: TRBJ2-4
clone_size: .
v_call: TRBV7-2
cdr3_nt: TGTGCCAGCAGCTTAGATGCAGGGCGGAACATTCAGTACTTC
cdr3_aa: CASSLDAGRNIQYF

d_call: TRBD1
j_call: TRBJ2-3
clone_size: .
v_call: TRBV7-9
cdr3_nt: TGTGCCAGCAGCTCGGGACAGGGGGGACACACAGATACGCAGTATTTT
cdr3_aa: CASSSGQGGHTDTQYF

d_call: .
j_call: TRBJ2-3
clone_size: few
v_call: TRBV6-1
cdr3_nt: TGTGCCAGCAGTGCCTTAACAGGGCGCACAGATACGCAGTATTTT
cdr3_aa: CASSALTGRTDTQYF

d_call: .
j_call: TRBJ2-2
clone_size: few
v_call: TRBV12-3/TRBV12-4
cdr3_nt: TGTGCCAGCAATCGACGACAGTCTATCACCGGGGAGCTGTTTTTT
cdr3_aa: CASNRRQSITGELFF

d_call: .
j_call: TRBJ1-2
clone_size: few
v_call: TRBV6-2/TRBV6-3
cdr3_nt: TGTGCCAGCAGTTGGTCCCGACAGCCCAACTATGGCTACACCTTC
cdr3_aa: CASSWSRQPNYGYTF

d_call: TRBD2
j_call: TRBJ2-2
clone_size: .
v_call: TRBV10-3
cdr3_nt: TGTGCCTTAAAGAGCGGGGGGCACGCCGGGGAGCTGTTTTTT
cdr3_aa: CALKSGGHAGELFF

d_call: .
j_call: TRBJ1-1
clone_size: .
v_call: TRBV3-1
cdr3_nt: TGTGCCAGCAGCCAATTCGGGAACACTGAAGCTTTCTTT
cdr3_aa: CASSQFGNTEAFF

d_call: TRBD1
j_call: TRBJ1-5
clone_size: few
v_call: TRBV20-1
cdr3_nt: TGCAGTGCTAGGGACAGGAGCAATCAGCCCCAGCATTTT
cdr3_aa: CSARDRSNQPQHF

d_call: TRBD2
j_call: TRBJ2-1
clone_size: .
v_call: TRBV7-9
cdr3_nt: TGTGCCAGCAGCCCTGTCGCGGGAGGGATGTACAATGAGCAGTTCTTC
cdr3_aa: CASSPVAGGMYNEQFF

d_call: .
j_call: TRBJ2-1
clone_size: .
v_call: TRBV5-1
cdr3_nt: TGCGCCAGCAGCTCGGTCCAGGGCGTGGGTGAGCAGTTCTTC
cdr3_aa: CASSSVQGVGEQFF

d_call: .
j_call: TRBJ2-1
clone_size: many
v_call: TRBV6-2/TRBV6-3
cdr3_nt: TGTGCCAGCAGTCTTACGGCAAGTAACAATGAGCAGTTCTTC
cdr3_aa: CASSLTASNNEQFF

d_call: TRBD1
j_call: TRBJ2-5
clone_size: .
v_call: TRBV28
cdr3_nt: TGTGCCAGCAGTTTCTACGGGACAGGGGGGAAAGAGACCCAGTACTTC
cdr3_aa: CASSFYGTGGKETQYF

d_call: .
j_call: TRBJ2-7
clone_size: .
v_call: TRBV12-3/TRBV12-4
cdr3_nt: TGTGCCAGCAGTTTGGACCTCTCCTACGAGCAGTACTTC
cdr3_aa: CASSLDLSYEQYF

d_call: .
j_call: TRBJ1-5
clone_size: .
v_call: TRBV29-1
cdr3_nt: TGCAGCGTAAGGGGATTAACTGGGCCCCAGCATTTT
cdr3_aa: CSVRGLTGPQHF

d_call: .
j_call: TRBJ1-1
clone_size: .
v_call: TRBV5-6
cdr3_nt: TGTGCCAGCAGCTTAGAACGGAGTGAAGCTTTCTTT
cdr3_aa: CASSLERSEAFF

d_call: TRBD1
j_call: TRBJ1-5
clone_size: .
v_call: TRBV12-3/TRBV12-4
cdr3_nt: TGTGCCAGCAGTGGACAGGATCAGCCCCAGCATTTT
cdr3_aa: CASSGQDQPQHF

d_call: .
j_call: TRBJ2-3
clone_size: once
v_call: TRBV5-1
cdr3_nt: TGCGCCAGCAGTCAGAATGTCCCCACAGATACGCAGTATTTT
cdr3_aa: CASSQNVPTDTQYF

d_call: .
j_call: TRBJ2-3
clone_size: many
v_call: TRBV18
cdr3_nt: TGTGCCAGCTCATCCTCAGGGACAGATACGCAGTATTTT
cdr3_aa: CASSSSGTDTQYF

d_call: .
j_call: TRBJ1-5
clone_size: .
v_call: TRBV24-1
cdr3_nt: TGTGCCACCAGTGATACAGATAGCAATCAGCCCCAGCATTTT
cdr3_aa: CATSDTDSNQPQHF

d_call: .
j_call: TRBJ2-7
clone_size: few
v_call: TRBV6-1
cdr3_nt: TGTGCCAGCAGATCGCGGGACACCTACGAGCAGTACTTC
cdr3_aa: CASRSRDTYEQYF

d_call: .
j_call: TRBJ1-1
clone_size: few
v_call: TRBV6-5
cdr3_nt: TGTGCCAGCAGTTACCTAGGGCAGCGAGGCACTGAAGCTTTCTTT
cdr3_aa: CASSYLGQRGTEAFF

d_call: TRBD1
j_call: TRBJ2-5
clone_size: .
v_call: TRBV6-1
cdr3_nt: TGTGCCAGCAGGACAGGGGTTGCAGAGACCCAGTACTTC
cdr3_aa: CASRTGVAETQYF

d_call: TRBD1
j_call: TRBJ2-5
clone_size: few
v_call: TRBV7-3
cdr3_nt: TGTGCCAGCAGCTTTATTGGACAGGGGGCGGGAGAGACCCAGTACTTC
cdr3_aa: CASSFIGQGAGETQYF

d_call: TRBD1
j_call: TRBJ2-2
clone_size: few
v_call: TRBV10-3
cdr3_nt: TGTGCCATCAGTGCCTGGACAGGGGGCAACACCGGGGAGCTGTTTTTT
cdr3_aa: CAISAWTGGNTGELFF

d_call: .
j_call: TRBJ1-4
clone_size: .
v_call: TRBV12-3/TRBV12-4
cdr3_nt: TGTGCCAGCAGTTTAAACGGGGGGCGCCTCCTTGAAAAACTGTTTTTT
cdr3_aa: CASSLNGGRLLEKLFF

d_call: TRBD2
j_call: TRBJ2-1
clone_size: many
v_call: TRBV5-1
cdr3_nt: TGCGCCAGCAGCACCCTAGCGGGAGGGCCTAATGAGCAGTTCTTC
cdr3_aa: CASSTLAGGPNEQFF

d_call: TRBD2
j_call: TRBJ2-7
clone_size: .
v_call: TRBV29-1
cdr3_nt: TGCAGCGCTGCAGGCGGGAGTGTCTACGAGCAGTACTTC
cdr3_aa: CSAAGGSVYEQYF